The rows below give T cell receptor beta chains drawn from one sample of a study of T cells after yellow fever vaccination. Via MiXCR, TCRdb re-called the 5' RACE reads, giving one row per CDR3 protein. The table has under 250,000 distinct CDR3 sequences, about 7% seen once. Specimen: CD4+ T cells sorted from PBMCs, collected 15 days after the yellow fever booster vaccination. Receptor source: a young man who received the YFV17D yellow fever vaccine. CDR3s include the opening cysteine and the closing phenylalanine or tryptophan. The listing skips clone size in some rows; elsewhere it reads once, few, many or a size class.

v_gene: TRBV9; abundance: many; j_gene: TRBJ1-5; CDR3aa: CASSAGVGQGAGEPQHF
v_gene: TRBV6-1; abundance: .; j_gene: TRBJ2-7; CDR3aa: CASSDGTQYEQYF
v_gene: TRBV6-4; abundance: .; j_gene: TRBJ2-7; CDR3aa: CASSDSRTSGITNSYEQYF
v_gene: TRBV19; abundance: few; j_gene: TRBJ2-2; CDR3aa: CASTPGLAGANTGELFF
v_gene: TRBV20-1; abundance: .; j_gene: TRBJ2-3; CDR3aa: CSARGGLAGATDTQYF
v_gene: TRBV20-1; abundance: many; j_gene: TRBJ1-4; CDR3aa: CSAGTHQRATNEKLFF
v_gene: TRBV30; abundance: many; j_gene: TRBJ2-1; CDR3aa: CACHDGGSFSYNEQFF
v_gene: TRBV10-1; abundance: few; j_gene: TRBJ2-5; CDR3aa: CASSPGTGGRETQYF
v_gene: TRBV19; abundance: .; j_gene: TRBJ2-2; CDR3aa: CATEIRGRTGELFF
v_gene: TRBV12-3/TRBV12-4; abundance: many; j_gene: TRBJ1-5; CDR3aa: CASSLTRGDQPQHF
v_gene: TRBV19; abundance: few; j_gene: TRBJ2-6; CDR3aa: CASTYSWTASGANVLTF
v_gene: TRBV10-3; abundance: many; j_gene: TRBJ2-2; CDR3aa: CAITENTGELFF
v_gene: TRBV4-1; abundance: many; j_gene: TRBJ2-7; CDR3aa: CASGLAVNSYEQYF
v_gene: TRBV20-1; abundance: many; j_gene: TRBJ2-7; CDR3aa: CSGLAGAVEQYF
v_gene: TRBV7-9; abundance: .; j_gene: TRBJ1-1; CDR3aa: CGSSFRGGQGVTEAFF
v_gene: TRBV2; abundance: .; j_gene: TRBJ2-7; CDR3aa: CASSELRGSSEQYF
v_gene: TRBV5-1; abundance: many; j_gene: TRBJ2-4; CDR3aa: CASSLDDFAKNIQYF
v_gene: TRBV29-1; abundance: many; j_gene: TRBJ2-3; CDR3aa: CSSYGDTQYF
v_gene: TRBV7-9; abundance: many; j_gene: TRBJ2-1; CDR3aa: CASSYRQAGGEQFF
v_gene: TRBV6-2/TRBV6-3; abundance: .; j_gene: TRBJ2-7; CDR3aa: CASRRDRYYEQYF
v_gene: TRBV29-1; abundance: .; j_gene: TRBJ2-5; CDR3aa: CSVQALTGYQETQYF
v_gene: TRBV6-2/TRBV6-3; abundance: many; j_gene: TRBJ2-3; CDR3aa: CASSRGIPLGDTQYF
v_gene: TRBV2; abundance: few; j_gene: TRBJ2-1; CDR3aa: CASRGLADNEQFF
v_gene: TRBV20-1; abundance: .; j_gene: TRBJ1-1; CDR3aa: CSARGGTEAFF
v_gene: TRBV24-1; abundance: many; j_gene: TRBJ2-5; CDR3aa: CATSAPGAETQYF
v_gene: TRBV20-1; abundance: once; j_gene: TRBJ2-7; CDR3aa: CSAREGTSGRSSSYEQYF
v_gene: TRBV6-5; abundance: .; j_gene: TRBJ2-3; CDR3aa: CASSSSGGAYTDTQYF
v_gene: TRBV10-3; abundance: .; j_gene: TRBJ2-5; CDR3aa: CAISEMSGGQETQYF
v_gene: TRBV5-1; abundance: few; j_gene: TRBJ2-1; CDR3aa: CASSLSTVWNEQFF
v_gene: TRBV29-1; abundance: many; j_gene: TRBJ2-3; CDR3aa: CSVGGQGARDTQYF
v_gene: TRBV4-3; abundance: .; j_gene: TRBJ2-2; CDR3aa: CASSQEGGTVTGELFF
v_gene: TRBV7-2; abundance: few; j_gene: TRBJ2-5; CDR3aa: CASSLARTGAETQYF
v_gene: TRBV7-2; abundance: few; j_gene: TRBJ2-7; CDR3aa: CASSLGLAGRQYF
v_gene: TRBV12-3/TRBV12-4; abundance: few; j_gene: TRBJ1-3; CDR3aa: CASSNTVWDLGNTIYF
v_gene: TRBV6-1; abundance: .; j_gene: TRBJ2-5; CDR3aa: CASTNVAVQETQYF
v_gene: TRBV6-5; abundance: .; j_gene: TRBJ2-7; CDR3aa: CASSQNTEQYF
v_gene: TRBV7-2; abundance: .; j_gene: TRBJ2-2; CDR3aa: CASSLWEAGLATGELFF
v_gene: TRBV18; abundance: few; j_gene: TRBJ2-7; CDR3aa: CASSPNRGEQYF
v_gene: TRBV7-9; abundance: few; j_gene: TRBJ2-7; CDR3aa: CASRAPTGSSYEQYF
v_gene: TRBV5-1; abundance: few; j_gene: TRBJ2-4; CDR3aa: CASSLSGGPQYF
v_gene: TRBV12-3/TRBV12-4; abundance: few; j_gene: TRBJ2-6; CDR3aa: CASNPPGANVLTF
v_gene: TRBV24-1; abundance: many; j_gene: TRBJ2-1; CDR3aa: CATSDLQGWNEQFF